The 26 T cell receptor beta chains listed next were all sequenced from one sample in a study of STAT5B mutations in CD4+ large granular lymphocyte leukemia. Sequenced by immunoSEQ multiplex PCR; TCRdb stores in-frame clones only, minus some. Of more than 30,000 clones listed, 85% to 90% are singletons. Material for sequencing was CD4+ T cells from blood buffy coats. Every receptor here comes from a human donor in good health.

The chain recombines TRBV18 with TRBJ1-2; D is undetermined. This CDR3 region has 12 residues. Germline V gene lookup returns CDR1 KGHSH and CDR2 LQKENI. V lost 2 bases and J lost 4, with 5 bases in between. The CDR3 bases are TGTGCCAGCTCACCAAACAGCTATGGCTACACCTTC. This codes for CASSPNSYGYTF.

The CDR3 nucleotides are TGCGCCAGCAGCCCATCCGGGACAGGGGTAGAGACCCAGTACTTC. This sequence encodes CASSPSGTGVETQYF. J is TRBJ2-5 and V is TRBV5-1, with 10 bases lining up with TRBD1. Germline trimming cut 4 bases from V and 4 bases from J; bases unmatched to any gene: 7. CDR1 is SGHRS, CDR2 YFSETQ, per germline. This CDR3 contains 15 residues. The full variable domain, rest sourced from reference TRBV5-1 and TRBJ2-5, is KAGVTQTPRYLIKTRGQQVTLSCSPISGHRSVSWYQQTPGQGLQFLFEYFSETQRNKGNFPGRFSGRQFSNSRSEMNVSTLELGDSALYLCASSPSGTGVETQYFGPGTRLLVL.

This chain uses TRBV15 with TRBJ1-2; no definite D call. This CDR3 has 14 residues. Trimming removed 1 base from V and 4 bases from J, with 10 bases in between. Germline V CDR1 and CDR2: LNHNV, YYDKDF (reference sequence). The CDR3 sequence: CATSRATTIYGYTF. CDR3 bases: TGTGCCACCAGCAGAGCCACGACAATCTATGGCTACACCTTC.

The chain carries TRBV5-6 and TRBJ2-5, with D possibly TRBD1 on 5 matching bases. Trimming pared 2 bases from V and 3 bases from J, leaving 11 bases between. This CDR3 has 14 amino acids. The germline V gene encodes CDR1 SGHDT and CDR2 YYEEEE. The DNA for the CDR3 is TGTGCCAGCAGCTTTCAGGGTCACAAAGAGACCCAGTACTTC. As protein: CASSFQGHKETQYF.

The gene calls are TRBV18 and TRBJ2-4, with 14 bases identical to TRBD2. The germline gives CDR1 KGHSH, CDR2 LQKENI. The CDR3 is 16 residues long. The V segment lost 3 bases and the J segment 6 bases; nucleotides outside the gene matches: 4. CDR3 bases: TGTGCCAGCTCACCCGGACTAGCGGGGGGTGGAAACATTCAGTACTTC. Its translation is CASSPGLAGGGNIQYF. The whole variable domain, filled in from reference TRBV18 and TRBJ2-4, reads NAGVMQNPRHLVRRRGQEARLRCSPMKGHSHVYWYRQLPEEGLKFMVYLQKENIIDESGMPKERFSAEFPKEGPSILRIQQVVRGDSAAYFCASSPGLAGGGNIQYFGAGTRLSVL.

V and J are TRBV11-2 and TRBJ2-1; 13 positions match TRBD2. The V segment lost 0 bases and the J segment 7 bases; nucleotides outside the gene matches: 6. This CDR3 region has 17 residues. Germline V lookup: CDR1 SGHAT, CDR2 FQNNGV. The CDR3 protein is CASSLDRTSGSNNEQFF. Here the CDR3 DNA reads TGTGCCAGCAGCTTAGACAGGACTAGCGGGAGTAATAATGAGCAGTTCTTC.

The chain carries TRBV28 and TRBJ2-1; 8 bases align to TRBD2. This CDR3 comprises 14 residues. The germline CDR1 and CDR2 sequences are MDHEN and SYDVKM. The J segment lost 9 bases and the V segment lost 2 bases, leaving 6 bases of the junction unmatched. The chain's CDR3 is CASSLSGSGGEQFF. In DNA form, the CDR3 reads TGTGCCAGCAGTTTAAGCGGGAGCGGAGGTGAGCAGTTCTTC.

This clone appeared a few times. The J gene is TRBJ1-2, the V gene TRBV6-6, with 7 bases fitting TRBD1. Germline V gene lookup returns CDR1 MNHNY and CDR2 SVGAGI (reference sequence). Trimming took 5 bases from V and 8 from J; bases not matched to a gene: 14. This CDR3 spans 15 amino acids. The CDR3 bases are TGTGCCAGCAGTCAGAGACAGGGTGCCCGCGTGGGCTACACCTTC. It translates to CASSQRQGARVGYTF.

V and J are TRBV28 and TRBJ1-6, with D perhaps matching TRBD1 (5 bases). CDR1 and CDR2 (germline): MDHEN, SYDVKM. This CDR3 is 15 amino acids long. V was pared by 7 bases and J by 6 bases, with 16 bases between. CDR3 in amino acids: CASKTSRAINSPLHF. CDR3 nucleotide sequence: TGTGCCAGCAAAACTAGCAGGGCAATTAATTCACCCCTCCACTTT.

The DNA of the CDR3 is TGTGCCAGTAGAAAGGACAGGGGACGGGACACCATATATTTT. Translating gives CASRKDRGRDTIYF. V gene TRBV19 combines with J gene TRBJ1-3, with 9 bases matching TRBD1. Germline V gene lookup returns CDR1 LNHDA and CDR2 SQIVND (reference sequence). CDR3 length equals 14 residues. J lost 8 bases, V lost 6 bases, and 8 bases had no gene match.

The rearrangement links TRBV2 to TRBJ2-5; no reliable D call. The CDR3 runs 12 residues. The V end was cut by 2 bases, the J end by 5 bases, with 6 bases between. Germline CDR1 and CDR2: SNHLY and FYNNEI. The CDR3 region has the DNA TGTGCCAGCAGTGAACTGCTGGAGACCCAGTACTTC. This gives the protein CASSELLETQYF.

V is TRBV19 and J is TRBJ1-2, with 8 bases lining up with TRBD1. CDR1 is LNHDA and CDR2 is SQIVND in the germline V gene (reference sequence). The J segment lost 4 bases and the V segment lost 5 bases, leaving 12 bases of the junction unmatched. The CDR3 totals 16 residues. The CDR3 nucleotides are TGTGCCAGTAGTCGCCACGAGGACAGGGATCTCTATGGCTACACCTTC. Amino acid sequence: CASSRHEDRDLYGYTF. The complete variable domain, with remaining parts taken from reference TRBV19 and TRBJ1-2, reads DGGITQSPKYLFRKEGQNVTLSCEQNLNHDAMYWYRQDPGQGLRLIYYSQIVNDFQKGDIAEGYSVSREKKESFPLTVTSAQKNPTAFYLCASSRHEDRDLYGYTFGSGTRLTVV.

CDR3 DNA: TGTGCCATCAGTAGGGTGTTGGCAGATACGCAGTATTTT. Protein sequence: CAISRVLADTQYF. The rearrangement uses TRBV10-3 and TRBJ2-3; no clear D. In germline, CDR1 is ENHRY, CDR2 SYGVKD. V lost 5 bases and J 4 bases, leaving 10 bases between the germline ends. The CDR3 is made up of 13 amino acids.

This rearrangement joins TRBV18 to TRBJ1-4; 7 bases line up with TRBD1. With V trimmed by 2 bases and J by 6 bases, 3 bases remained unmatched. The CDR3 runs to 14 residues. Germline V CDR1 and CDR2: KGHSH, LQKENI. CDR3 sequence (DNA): TGTGCCAGCTCACCATCAGGGGGTTATGAAAAACTGTTTTTT. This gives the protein CASSPSGGYEKLFF.

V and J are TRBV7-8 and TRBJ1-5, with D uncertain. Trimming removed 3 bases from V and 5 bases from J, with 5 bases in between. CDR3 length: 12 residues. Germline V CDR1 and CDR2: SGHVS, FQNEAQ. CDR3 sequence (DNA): TGTGCCAGCAGCTTTGGTTATCAGCCCCAGCATTTT. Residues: CASSFGYQPQHF. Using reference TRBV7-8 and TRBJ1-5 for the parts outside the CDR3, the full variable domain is GAGVSQSPRYKVAKRGQDVALRCDPISGHVSLFWYQQALGQGPEFLTYFQNEAQLDKSGLPSDRFFAERPEGSVSTLKIQRTQQEDSAVYLCASSFGYQPQHFGDGTRLSIL.

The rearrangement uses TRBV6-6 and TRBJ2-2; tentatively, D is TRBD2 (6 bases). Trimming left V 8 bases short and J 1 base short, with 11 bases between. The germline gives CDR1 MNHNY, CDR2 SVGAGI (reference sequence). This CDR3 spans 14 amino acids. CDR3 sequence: CASGSSGNTGELFF. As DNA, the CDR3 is TGTGCCAGCGGAAGTAGCGGGAACACCGGGGAGCTGTTTTTT.

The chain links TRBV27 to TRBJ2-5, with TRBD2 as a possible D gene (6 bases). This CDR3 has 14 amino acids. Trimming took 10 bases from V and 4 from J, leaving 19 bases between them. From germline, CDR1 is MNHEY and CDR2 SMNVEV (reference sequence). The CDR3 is CATRLERAGETQYF. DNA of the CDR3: TGTGCCACCCGACTGGAGCGGGCTGGAGAGACCCAGTACTTC.

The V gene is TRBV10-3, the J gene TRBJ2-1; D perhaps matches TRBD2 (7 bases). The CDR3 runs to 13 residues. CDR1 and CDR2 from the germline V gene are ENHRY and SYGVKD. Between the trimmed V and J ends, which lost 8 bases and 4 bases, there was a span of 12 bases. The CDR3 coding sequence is TGTGCCATCGGGGGGGCGTATTACAATGAGCAGTTCTTC. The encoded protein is CAIGGAYYNEQFF.

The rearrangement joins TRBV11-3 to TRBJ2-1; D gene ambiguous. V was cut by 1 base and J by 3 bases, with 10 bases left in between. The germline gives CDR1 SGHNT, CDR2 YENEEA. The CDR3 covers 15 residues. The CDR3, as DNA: TGTGCCAGCAGCTTAGTTCTGGGCTTCTACAATGAGCAGTTCTTC. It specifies CASSLVLGFYNEQFF.

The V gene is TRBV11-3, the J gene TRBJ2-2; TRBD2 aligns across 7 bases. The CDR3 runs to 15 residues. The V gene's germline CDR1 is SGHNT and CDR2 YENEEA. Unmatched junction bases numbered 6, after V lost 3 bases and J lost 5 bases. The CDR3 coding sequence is TGTGCCAGCAGCTTTACGGGAGCGGGGACCGGGGAGCTGTTTTTT. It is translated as CASSFTGAGTGELFF.

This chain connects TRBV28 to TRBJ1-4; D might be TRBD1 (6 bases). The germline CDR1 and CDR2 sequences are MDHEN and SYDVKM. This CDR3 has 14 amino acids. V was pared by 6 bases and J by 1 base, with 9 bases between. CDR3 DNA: TGTGCCAGCAGGGAGGGGGTAACTAATGAAAAACTGTTTTTT. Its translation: CASREGVTNEKLFF. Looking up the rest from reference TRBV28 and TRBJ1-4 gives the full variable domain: DVKVTQSSRYLVKRTGEKVFLECVQDMDHENMFWYRQDPGLGLRLIYFSYDVKMKEKGDIPEGYSVSREKKERFSLILESASTNQTSMYLCASREGVTNEKLFFGSGTQLSVL.

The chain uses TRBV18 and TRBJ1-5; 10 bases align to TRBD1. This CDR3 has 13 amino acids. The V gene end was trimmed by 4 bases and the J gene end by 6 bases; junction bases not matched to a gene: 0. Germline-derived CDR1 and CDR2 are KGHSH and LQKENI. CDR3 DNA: TGTGCCAGCTCACGACAGGGGGCTCAGCCCCAGCATTTT. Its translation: CASSRQGAQPQHF.

This chain's CDR3 is CASTLGGPKNQPQHF. CDR3 bases: TGTGCCAGCACCCTTGGGGGACCAAAAAATCAGCCCCAGCATTTT. The gene calls are TRBV28 and TRBJ1-5; tentatively, D is TRBD1 (5 bases). The CDR3 runs 15 residues. Trimming removed 7 bases from V and 4 bases from J, with 17 bases in between. The germline V gene has CDR1 MDHEN and CDR2 SYDVKM.

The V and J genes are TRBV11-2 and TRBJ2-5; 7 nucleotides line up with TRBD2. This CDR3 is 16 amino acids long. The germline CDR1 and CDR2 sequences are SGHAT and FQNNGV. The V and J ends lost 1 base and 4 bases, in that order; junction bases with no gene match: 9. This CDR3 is CASSLGGGSIGETQYF. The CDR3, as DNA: TGTGCCAGCAGCTTAGGTGGCGGGAGTATAGGAGAGACCCAGTACTTC.

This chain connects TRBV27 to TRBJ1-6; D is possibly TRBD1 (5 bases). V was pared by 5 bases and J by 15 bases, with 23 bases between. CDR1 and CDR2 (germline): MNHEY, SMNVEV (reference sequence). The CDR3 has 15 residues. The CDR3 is CASSLQMGLIHGLHF. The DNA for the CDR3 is TGTGCCAGCAGTCTTCAGATGGGGCTAATTCATGGCCTCCACTTT.

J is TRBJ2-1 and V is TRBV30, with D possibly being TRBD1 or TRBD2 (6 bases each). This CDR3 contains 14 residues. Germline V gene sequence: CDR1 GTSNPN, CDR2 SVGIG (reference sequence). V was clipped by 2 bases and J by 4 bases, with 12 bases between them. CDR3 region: CAWSRGERYNEQFF. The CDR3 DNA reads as TGTGCCTGGAGTAGGGGGGAGAGGTACAATGAGCAGTTCTTC.